The text below deals with one T cell receptor (beta chain). Its specificity is not known. A read error may produce the germline difference seen at one junction end. Vbeta (60) and Jbeta (13) primers were used in the PCR. Original analysis: Unique TCR beta chains numbered about 79 million in a later analysis, with around 10 million shared. Sequencing was performed with immunoSEQ multiplex PCR; in TCRdb, only in-frame clones are kept and a portion is missing. V and J calls and clone size are copied from that table; D and trimming were computed from the DNA. Among approximately 150,000 clones listed, 79% were seen once. The sample comes from a study of cytomegalovirus exposure and HLA in healthy donors. Study-wide findings and caveats: Per a prior analysis, the majority of TCR beta V segments were productive roughly 90% or roughly 30% of the time.

Sampled while nominally healthy, donors likely had unrecorded immune exposures. This TCR was sampled from a man between 50 and 59 years old in good health and CMV-seropositive. Sequencing was performed on PBMCs.

The CDR3: CASGLVVAGKQETHYF. The CDR3 region has the DNA TGTGCTAGTGGTTTGGTTGTAGCGGGGAAACAAGAGACCCATTACTTC. The J gene is TRBJ2-5, the V gene TRBV12-5; 8 positions agree with TRBD2. Germline-derived CDR1 and CDR2 are LGHNT and FRNRAP. The CDR3 is 16 amino acids.